The 5 T cell receptor beta chains given below trace back to one sample, sequenced in a study of blood T cell repertoires in COVID-19. Using immunoSEQ multiplex PCR, the repertoire was profiled, and TCRdb retains in-frame clones only, with some absent. Of about 120,000 clones in the sample, approximately 87% were seen once. The sequencing sample was made of peripheral blood. The source is a man between 25 and 39 years old with acute or convalescent COVID-19.

A remark on this clone: Germline is not matched at one junction end, which may reflect a read error. The J gene is TRBJ2-3, the V gene TRBV7-7; 14 bases align to TRBD2. The length of the CDR3 is 15 residues. The germline CDR1 and CDR2 sequences are SSHAT and FNYEAQ (reference sequence). The CDR3 region has the DNA TGTGCTAGCAGCCCGGGACTAGCGGGGGAGGATACGCAGTATTTT. Translation gives CASSPGLAGEDTQYF.

The chain is built from TRBV18 and TRBJ1-6; TRBD1 agrees at 10 bases. Germline assignment: CDR1 KGHSH and CDR2 LQKENI. V shed 1 base and J 10 bases; nucleotides not matched to a gene: 4. The CDR3 has 15 amino acids. CDR3 DNA: TGTGCCAGCTCACCACGGCGGACAGGGGGATCACCCCTCCACTTT. Protein sequence: CASSPRRTGGSPLHF. Filled out from reference TRBV18 and TRBJ1-6, the complete variable domain reads NAGVMQNPRHLVRRRGQEARLRCSPMKGHSHVYWYRQLPEEGLKFMVYLQKENIIDESGMPKERFSAEFPKEGPSILRIQQVVRGDSAAYFCASSPRRTGGSPLHFGNGTRLTVT.

This clone was counted only a few times. The V call is TRBV5-5, the J call TRBJ2-1; TRBD1 is a possible D gene (8 bases). The CDR3 is 15 amino acids. The ends were cut back, 5 bases at V and 9 bases at J, with 21 bases in the middle. CDR1 SGHKS and CDR2 YYEKEE come from the germline V gene (reference sequence). CDR3 loop: CASRYRGGISLEQFF. Written as DNA, the CDR3 is TGTGCCAGCAGGTACAGGGGGGGGATCAGTCTTGAGCAGTTCTTC.

This clone appeared a single time. V is TRBV9 and J is TRBJ1-2, with 11 bases aligning to TRBD1. CDR3 size: 17 residues. The junction had 15 bases not matched to a gene; V was cut back by 4 bases and J by 7 bases. In germline, CDR1 is SGDLS, CDR2 YYNGEE. CDR3 bases: TGTGCCAGCAGCCCAGGGGGACAGGGGGTCAGTTTTGGTGGCTACACCTTC. Encoded protein: CASSPGGQGVSFGGYTF.

In its sample, this clone was seen once. The CDR3 here is CASSKGLEAFF. As DNA, the CDR3 is TGTGCCAGCAGTAAGGGACTTGAAGCTTTCTTT. The rearrangement links TRBV6-6 to TRBJ1-1, with D possibly TRBD1 on 5 matching bases. The length of the CDR3 is 11 residues. Germline CDR1 MNHNY, CDR2 SVGAGI (reference sequence). Trimming removed 5 bases from V and 7 bases from J, with 8 bases in between.